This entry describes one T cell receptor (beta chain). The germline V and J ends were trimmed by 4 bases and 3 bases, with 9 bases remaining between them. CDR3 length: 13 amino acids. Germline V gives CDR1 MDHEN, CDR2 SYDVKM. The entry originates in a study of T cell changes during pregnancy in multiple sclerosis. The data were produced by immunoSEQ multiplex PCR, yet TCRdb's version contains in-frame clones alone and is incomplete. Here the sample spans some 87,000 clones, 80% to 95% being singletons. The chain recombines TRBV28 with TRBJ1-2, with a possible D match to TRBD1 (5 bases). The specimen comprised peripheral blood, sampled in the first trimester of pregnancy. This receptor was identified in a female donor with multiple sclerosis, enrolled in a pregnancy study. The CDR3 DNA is TGTGCCAGCAGTTACGGGGGTGACTATGGCTACACCTTC. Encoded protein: CASSYGGDYGYTF.